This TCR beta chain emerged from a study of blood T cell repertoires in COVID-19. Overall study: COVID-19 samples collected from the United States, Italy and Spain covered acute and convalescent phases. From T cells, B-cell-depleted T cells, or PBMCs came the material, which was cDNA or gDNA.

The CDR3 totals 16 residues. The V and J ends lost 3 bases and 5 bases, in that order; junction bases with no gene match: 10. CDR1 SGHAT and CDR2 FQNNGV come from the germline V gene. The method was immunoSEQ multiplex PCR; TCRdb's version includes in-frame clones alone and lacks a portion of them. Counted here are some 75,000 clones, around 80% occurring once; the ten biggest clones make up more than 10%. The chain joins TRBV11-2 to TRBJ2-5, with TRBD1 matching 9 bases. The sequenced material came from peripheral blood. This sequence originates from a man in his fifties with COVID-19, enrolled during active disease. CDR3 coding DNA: TGTGCCAGCAGCTTTCGGGACAGGGCCCAATTGGAGACCCAGTACTTC. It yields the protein CASSFRDRAQLETQYF.